The 27 T cell receptor beta chains reported below all come from one sample, sequenced in a study of CD8 T cells in Susac syndrome. Random hexamers were used to reverse transcribe an amount of roughly 0.5 to 1 ug RNA. TCRdb processed the immunoSEQ multiplex PCR reads anew with MiXCR; each CDR3 protein has one entry. The profile shows around 190,000 distinct CDR3 sequences, 95% of them singletons. Material: CD4+ T cells from PBMCs. These TCRs come from a human donor in good health.

CDR3 region: CSVETGTGTYEQYF. For the CDR3, the DNA is TGCAGCGTCGAAACCGGGACAGGGACCTACGAGCAGTACTTC. The V gene is TRBV29-1, the J gene TRBJ2-7; 9 nucleotides line up with TRBD1. The CDR3 is 14 amino acids. V was clipped by 6 bases and J by 2 bases; unmatched bases: 8. Per the germline V gene, CDR1 is SQVTM and CDR2 is ANQGSEA.

This clonotype was counted only a few times. V usage is TRBV29-1 and J usage is TRBJ1-2; possibly TRBD1 for D (5 bases). This CDR3 has 13 residues. Germline loops: CDR1 SQVTM, CDR2 ANQGSEA. Trimming took off 4 bases at V and 8 bases at J, with 17 bases between the two ends. CDR3: CSVVVSGEGGYTF. The CDR3 DNA follows: TGCAGCGTTGTTGTTTCGGGGGAAGGCGGCTACACCTTC.

V and J are TRBV7-6 and TRBJ1-5; D is perhaps TRBD1 (5 bases). CDR3 size: 17 residues. Trimming took 5 bases from V and 0 from J, leaving 17 bases between them. The germline gives CDR1 SGHVS, CDR2 FNYEAQ. The CDR3 loop is CASSPAGTSISNQPQHF. The CDR3 DNA reads TGTGCCAGCAGCCCCGCAGGGACCAGCATTAGCAATCAGCCCCAGCATTTT.

The chain employs TRBV29-1 and TRBJ2-5; D ambiguous. The germline V gene has CDR1 SQVTM and CDR2 ANQGSEA. This CDR3 spans 13 amino acids. Trimming left V 1 base short and J 5 bases short, with 11 bases between. The chain's CDR3 is CSVEGVDGETQYF. CDR3 coding DNA: TGCAGCGTTGAAGGGGTGGATGGGGAGACCCAGTACTTC.

The chain combines TRBV29-1 with TRBJ1-5, with D perhaps matching TRBD1 (5 bases). Trimming stripped 7 bases from V and 7 bases from J, with 17 bases between. The CDR3 spans 13 residues. Germline loops: CDR1 SQVTM, CDR2 ANQGSEA. The CDR3 protein is CSAEKGAGQPQHF. CDR3 DNA: TGCAGCGCAGAAAAAGGCGCAGGGCAGCCCCAGCATTTT. Combining the CDR3 with reference TRBV29-1 and TRBJ1-5 gives the whole variable domain SAVISQKPSRDICQRGTSLTIQCQVDSQVTMMFWYRQQPGQSLTLIATANQGSEATYESGFVIDKFPISRPNLTFSTLTVSNMSPEDSSIYLCSAEKGAGQPQHFGDGTRLSIL.

The V call is TRBV7-9, the J call TRBJ2-2, with D tentatively TRBD1 (5 bases). From germline, CDR1 is SEHNR and CDR2 FQNEAQ (reference sequence). The germline V and J ends were trimmed by 5 bases and 5 bases, with 9 bases remaining between them. The CDR3 has 13 residues. CDR3 loop: CASSGQGTGELFF. The CDR3 coding sequence is TGTGCCAGCAGCGGTCAGGGTACCGGGGAGCTGTTTTTT.

The chain couples TRBV5-1 to TRBJ2-5; possibly TRBD1 or TRBD2 for D (5 bases each). There are 14 residues in the CDR3. V was pared by 3 bases and J by 5 bases, with 14 bases between. The germline V gene has CDR1 SGHRS and CDR2 YFSETQ. The CDR3, as DNA: TGCGCCAGCAGCTGGGGTAGGGGAGACGAGACCCAGTACTTC. It yields the protein CASSWGRGDETQYF.

The chain joins TRBV18 to TRBJ2-2; weak D call: TRBD2 (6 bases). The V end was cut by 4 bases, the J end by 5 bases, with 11 bases between. Germline V gene data show CDR1 as KGHSH and CDR2 as LQKENI. CDR3 length: 14 residues. CDR3 in amino acids: CASSRSGTTGELFF. CDR3 DNA sequence: TGTGCCAGCTCACGTTCGGGGACTACCGGGGAGCTGTTTTTT.

In this sample, this clonotype turned up once. The chain recombines TRBV11-2 with TRBJ2-7; 7 bases fit TRBD2. CDR3 length: 14 amino acids. The trim removed 1 base at V and 4 bases at J, leaving 4 bases unmatched. Germline V gene lookup returns CDR1 SGHAT and CDR2 FQNNGV. This chain's CDR3 is CASSLAGGLYEQYV. The CDR3, as DNA: TGTGCCAGCAGCTTAGCGGGAGGCCTTTACGAGCAGTACGTC.

This chain joins TRBV6-5 and TRBJ2-3; TRBD2 agrees at 10 bases. Germline V gene lookup returns CDR1 MNHEY and CDR2 SVGAGI. V was clipped by 5 bases and J by 4 bases; unmatched bases: 6. CDR3 length equals 15 residues. This CDR3 reads CASSTGTSVPDTQYF. The CDR3 DNA follows: TGTGCCAGCAGTACTGGGACTAGCGTTCCAGATACGCAGTATTTT.

This clonotype was detected only once. The chain carries TRBV27 and TRBJ2-1; 8 bases match TRBD1. Germline values: CDR1 MNHEY, CDR2 SMNVEV (reference sequence). CDR3 length equals 14 residues. The J segment lost 2 bases and the V segment lost 6 bases, leaving 3 bases of the junction unmatched. As DNA, the CDR3 is TGTGCCAGCAGCCCGACAGGGGCCTACAATGAGCAGTTCTTC. This gives the protein CASSPTGAYNEQFF.

The chain combines TRBV12-3 or TRBV12-4 with TRBJ2-3; D remains unclear. This CDR3 contains 12 residues. V was cut by 4 bases and J by 2 bases, with 4 bases left in between. The CDR3 bases are TGTGCCAGCAGTTGGGTCACAGATACGCAGTATTTT. Translation: CASSWVTDTQYF.

The chain has TRBV24-1 and TRBJ2-1, with D unclear. From germline, CDR1 is KGHDR and CDR2 SFDVKD. The V and J ends lost 6 bases and 7 bases respectively, with 6 bases between them. This CDR3 comprises 11 residues. The CDR3: CATSRRNEQFF. The CDR3 nucleotides read TGTGCCACCAGTCGGCGAAATGAGCAGTTCTTC.

This clonotype was observed a single time. The V call is TRBV7-9, the J call TRBJ2-1, with D perhaps matching TRBD2 (5 bases). The germline V and J ends were trimmed by 1 base and 5 bases, with 15 bases remaining between them. CDR3 length: 16 amino acids. From germline, CDR1 is SEHNR and CDR2 FQNEAQ (reference sequence). CDR3 DNA: TGTGCCAGCAGCTTAGTTGGTGGACTGACTCACAATGAGCAGTTCTTC. Its translation: CASSLVGGLTHNEQFF.

CDR3 bases: TGCAGTGCTAGATCAGGGGGTAGGGGGCCGGCAGATACGCAGTATTTT. This translates into CSARSGGRGPADTQYF. This sequence joins TRBV20-1 and TRBJ2-3; 7 bases align to TRBD1. V lost 2 bases, J lost 4 bases, and 12 bases stayed unmatched. This CDR3 has 16 amino acids. In germline, CDR1 is DFQATT, CDR2 SNEGSKA (reference sequence).

The CDR3 region has the DNA TGCAGTGCAGCTGGGGACGGCGATCTGTATGGCTACACCTTC. Its protein is CSAAGDGDLYGYTF. This chain joins TRBV20-1 and TRBJ1-2; perhaps TRBD1 as D (5 bases). Trimming removed 6 bases at V and 5 bases at J, with 19 bases between. The CDR3 extends over 14 amino acids. Looked up from germline, CDR1 is DFQATT and CDR2 is SNEGSKA (reference sequence).

V usage is TRBV30 and J usage is TRBJ1-1; D may be TRBD1 (5 bases). With 0 bases removed from V and 1 base from J, the gap between germline ends came to 15 bases. This CDR3 comprises 16 residues. Looked up from germline, CDR1 is GTSNPN and CDR2 is SVGIG (reference sequence). This CDR3 is CAWSVIRDLSNTEAFF. DNA for the CDR3: TGTGCCTGGAGTGTAATTCGGGACCTATCGAACACTGAAGCTTTCTTT. The complete variable domain, with remaining parts taken from reference TRBV30 and TRBJ1-1, reads SQTIHQWPATLVQPVGSPLSLECTVEGTSNPNLYWYRQAAGRGLQLLFYSVGIGQISSEVPQNLSASRPQDRQFILSSKKLLLSDSGFYLCAWSVIRDLSNTEAFFGQGTRLTVV.

The rearrangement joins TRBV20-1 to TRBJ2-3, with 10 nucleotides matching TRBD2. Germline CDR1 reads DFQATT; CDR2 reads SNEGSKA (reference sequence). The CDR3 length is 14 residues. The V gene end was trimmed by 6 bases and the J gene end by 5 bases; junction bases not matched to a gene: 8. CDR3 coding DNA: TGCAGTGCCTCTAGCGGGAGATTGGAAGATACGCAGTATTTT. Translated, it gives CSASSGRLEDTQYF.

The rearrangement links TRBV20-1 to TRBJ2-5; D is perhaps TRBD1 or TRBD2 (5 bases each). Trimming pared 6 bases from V and 4 bases from J, leaving 15 bases between. The CDR3 sequence is 13 residues long. The germline CDR1 and CDR2 sequences are DFQATT and SNEGSKA (reference sequence). CDR3 sequence reads: CSAPGPMAETQYF. The CDR3 region has the DNA TGCAGTGCCCCGGGACCTATGGCAGAGACCCAGTACTTC.

The chain couples TRBV24-1 to TRBJ2-3, with TRBD2 as a possible D gene (6 bases). There are 14 residues in the CDR3. Germline V CDR1 and CDR2: KGHDR, SFDVKD. V was pared by 3 bases and J by 1 base, with 7 bases between. Here the CDR3 DNA reads TGTGCCACCAGTGATAGGAGGGGCACAGATACGCAGTATTTT. Amino acids: CATSDRRGTDTQYF.

This clonotype has just one count. The V call is TRBV20-1, the J call TRBJ2-7, with D perhaps matching TRBD1 (5 bases). Trimming cost V 2 bases and J 5 bases, with 10 bases left between them. The CDR3 loop spans 12 amino acids. Germline V gene data show CDR1 as DFQATT and CDR2 as SNEGSKA (reference sequence). The CDR3 protein is CSARQGLDEQYF. The CDR3 DNA is TGCAGTGCTAGACAGGGCTTGGACGAGCAGTACTTC.

This sequence joins TRBV20-1 and TRBJ2-7, with D perhaps matching TRBD2 (6 bases). Germline V CDR1 and CDR2: DFQATT, SNEGSKA (reference sequence). V dropped 1 base and J dropped 2 bases, with 12 bases sitting between them. The CDR3 covers 14 residues. Here the CDR3 reads CSARASVGTYEQYV. In nucleotides, the CDR3 is TGCAGTGCTAGAGCTAGCGTTGGCACCTACGAGCAGTACGTC.

The V gene is TRBV5-4, the J gene TRBJ2-1; D is unclear. The CDR3 runs to 12 residues. The V gene's germline CDR1 is SGHNT and CDR2 YYREEE (reference sequence). With 3 bases removed from V and 12 bases from J, the gap between germline ends came to 13 bases. The chain's CDR3 is CASSSLVAGQFF. DNA of the CDR3: TGTGCCAGCAGCTCCTTGGTGGCCGGGCAGTTCTTC.

The chain links TRBV14 to TRBJ1-4; D is unclear. Germline-derived CDR1 and CDR2 are SGHDN and FVKESK. V gave up 1 base and J gave up 7 bases, with 10 bases separating them. CDR3 length equals 14 residues. Here the CDR3 reads CASSQVGIGEKLFF. In DNA form, the CDR3 reads TGTGCCAGCAGCCAAGTAGGAATCGGTGAAAAACTGTTTTTT.

The V call is TRBV30, the J call TRBJ2-1; D not resolved. The germline CDR1 and CDR2 sequences are GTSNPN and SVGIG (reference sequence). The CDR3 has 11 amino acids. V lost 2 bases and J lost 8, with 7 bases in between. CDR3 in DNA: TGTGCCTGGAGTCCCGAATATGAGCAGTTCTTC. Protein sequence: CAWSPEYEQFF. Filled out from reference TRBV30 and TRBJ2-1, the complete variable domain reads SQTIHQWPATLVQPVGSPLSLECTVEGTSNPNLYWYRQAAGRGLQLLFYSVGIGQISSEVPQNLSASRPQDRQFILSSKKLLLSDSGFYLCAWSPEYEQFFGPGTRLTVL.

V and J are TRBV20-1 and TRBJ2-3; D remains unclear. This CDR3 comprises 15 residues. V was trimmed by 5 bases and J by 2 bases, leaving 17 bases between them. Germline lookup yields CDR1 DFQATT and CDR2 SNEGSKA (reference sequence). The CDR3 bases are TGCAGTGCTGATAGGACGGTTGCACACACAGATACGCAGTATTTT. Amino acids: CSADRTVAHTDTQYF.

The chain combines TRBV12-3 or TRBV12-4 with TRBJ1-2, with D unclear. The CDR3 loop spans 14 amino acids. The germline V and J ends were trimmed by 7 bases and 4 bases, with 16 bases remaining between them. The CDR3 spells CASTPARQGYGYTF. The CDR3 DNA is TGTGCCAGCACCCCGGCCCGCCAAGGCTATGGCTACACCTTC.